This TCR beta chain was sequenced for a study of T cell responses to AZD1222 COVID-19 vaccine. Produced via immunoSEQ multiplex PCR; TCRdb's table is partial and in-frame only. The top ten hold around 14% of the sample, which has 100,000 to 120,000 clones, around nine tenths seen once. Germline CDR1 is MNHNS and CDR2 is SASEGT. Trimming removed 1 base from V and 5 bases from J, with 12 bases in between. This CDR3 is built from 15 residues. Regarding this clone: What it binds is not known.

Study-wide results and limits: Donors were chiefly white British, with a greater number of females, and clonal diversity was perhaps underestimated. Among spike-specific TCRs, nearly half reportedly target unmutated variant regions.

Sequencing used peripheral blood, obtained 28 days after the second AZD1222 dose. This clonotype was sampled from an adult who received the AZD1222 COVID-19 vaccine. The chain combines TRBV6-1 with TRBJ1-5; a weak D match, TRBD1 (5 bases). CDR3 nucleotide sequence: TGTGCCAGCAGTGAAGTTTGGGGGTCTTATCAGCCCCAGCATTTT. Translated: CASSEVWGSYQPQHF.